This T cell receptor (beta chain) appears in the sequencing data of a study of cytomegalovirus exposure and HLA in healthy donors. Study results and limitations: Using the classifier, cytomegalovirus status was reportedly diagnosed with high specificity and sensitivity. When analyzed later, a missense DCLRE1C variant was found to be linked to TCR beta V- and J-gene trimming.

This clone showed up just a few times. Its antigen is as yet unknown. Between the trimmed V and J ends, which lost 0 bases and 5 bases, there was a span of 11 bases. The CDR3 loop spans 14 amino acids. The germline V gene has CDR1 SGHVS and CDR2 FQNEAQ. The study ran its PCR with 60 Vbeta and 13 Jbeta primers. Data came from immunoSEQ multiplex PCR; TCRdb stores just in-frame clones and leaves some out. The data contain 150,000 to 200,000 clones, 84% of them singletons. The source is a boy under 18 in good health and CMV-seronegative. Sample: PBMCs. The chain combines TRBV7-8 with TRBJ2-7; D is perhaps TRBD2 (6 bases). In DNA, the CDR3 is TGTGCCAGCAGCTTAGCGGCTAGCGTCAACGAGCAGTACTTC. It yields the protein CASSLAASVNEQYF.